This T cell receptor (beta chain) came from a study of blood T cell repertoires in COVID-19. Produced via immunoSEQ multiplex PCR; TCRdb's table is partial and in-frame only. Of roughly 140,000 clones in the sample, 70% to 90% were seen once. The clonotype originates from a woman aged 40 to 55 who had recovered from COVID-19. The sequenced sample consisted of PBMCs or T cells enriched from blood (not recorded which).

CDR3 sequence: CASRAGTGANVLTF. CDR3 sequence (DNA): TGTGCCAGCAGGGCAGGGACTGGGGCCAACGTCCTGACTTTC. The chain joins TRBV11-2 to TRBJ2-6; perhaps TRBD1 as D (5 bases). This CDR3 contains 14 residues. Germline CDR1 SGHAT, CDR2 FQNNGV. Trimming removed 6 bases from V and 2 bases from J, with 8 bases in between. Based on the CDR3 plus reference TRBV11-2 and TRBJ2-6, the full variable domain is EAGVAQSPRYKIIEKRQSVAFWCNPISGHATLYWYQQILGQGPKLLIQFQNNGVVDDSQLPKDRFSAERLKGVDSTLKIQPAKLEDSAVYLCASRAGTGANVLTFGAGSRLTVL.